The present T cell receptor (beta chain) was sequenced within a study of CD8+ T cells in alopecia areata (dated by TCRdb to the late 2010s). Study-level background: Treated patients were enrolled in an open-label pilot trial of oral tofacitinib at 5 to 10 mg twice daily for moderate-to-severe alopecia areata. Tofacitinib was administered for 6 to 18 months, and 6 months of follow-up off drug were then conducted to assess delayed response and recurrence. High-throughput TCRbeta sequencing was used to examine T cell clonal expansion in alopecia areata in both the C3H/HeJ mouse model and human patients. On the human side, TCRbeta sequencing was run on scalp tissue and on sorted CD4+ and CD8+ peripheral blood T cells from healthy controls and from alopecia areata patients with either patchy or totalis/universalis disease. Biopsies were taken from tofacitinib-treated patients at baseline and at 4 and 24 weeks of treatment, and a later scalp biopsy was taken in several of the tofacitinib-treated patients. Scalp clonality was compared across normal scalp (n=4), patchy alopecia areata scalp (n=8), and alopecia totalis/universalis scalp (n=8). The RNA source kit depended on sample type: the PAXgene miRNA kit for fixed scalp, the miRNeasy kit for PBMCs, and the RNeasy kit for mouse skin. TCRbeta CDR3 regions were amplified by immunoSEQ multiplex PCR using 35 Vbeta forward and 13 Jbeta reverse primers. General findings and caveats noted by the study authors: Shared TCR sequences between patients were less evident than in mice, which may be partly attributable to HLA diversity in the patient population. Compared with normal scalp, lesional scalp had higher clonality and more expanded CD8+ clones, particularly in alopecia totalis/universalis, a pattern that suggests antigenic drive. Unlike mouse skin, where gammadelta T cells dominate, normal human skin contains resident alphabeta T cells that get sequenced too, which complicates analysis of the scalp TCR repertoire.

The label giving this sample's time point can be read as: baseline before oral tofacitinib. From alopecia areata patients, peripheral blood was collected along with lesional scalp punch biopsies. PBMCs were isolated by density centrifugation and stained for CD3, CD4 and CD8, and CD4+ and CD8+ T cells were sorted on a FACSAria. Library preparation was by the immunoSEQ multiplex PCR assay. RNA was extracted from all samples and reverse transcribed into cDNA, which served as template for TCR sequencing. First-strand cDNA was synthesized with SuperScript III using a 2:1 mix of oligo-dT and random hexamers. Amplification bias was assessed with a synthetic immune receptor repertoire, and residual bias was removed computationally. The authors processed their data as follows. Raw reads were preprocessed to remove errors, and CDR3 was defined according to IMGT conventions as the region from the conserved cysteine to phenylalanine. Clonality was calculated as 1 minus Shannon entropy normalized by log2 of the number of productive unique TCRs. Whether scalp clones were CD4 or CD8 was inferred by matching scalp TCRbeta sequences against CD4 and CD8 repertoires sorted from blood. This immuneACCESS table, as held by TCRdb, lists in-frame sequences with V and J called but not all clones. Of the missing ones, under half trace to an unresolved V gene in checked studies; the others have no known cause. The V and J calls and clone size are taken from that table; D and trimming were inferred from the DNA. The sample includes some 150,000 clones, with around 50% observed a single time. The ten largest clones add up to roughly 21% of the sample.

The CDR3 covers 15 residues, taking in both the cysteine and the phenylalanine. This entry keeps only the CDR3 DNA: 45 bases, framed from base 1. V is shortened by 4 bases, J by 2 bases, and the region joining them spans 17 bases. From a lookup of the germline V gene (reference sequence), CDR1 and CDR2 are GTSNPN and SVGIG. In regard to this clone: Its antigen specificity is not known. The record has no base qualities; no much larger clone is one base away.

The sample here was CD8+ T cells sorted from blood, taken at week 0. The receptor chain draws on TRBV30 and TRBJ2-5, with the D gene tentatively TRBD1 or TRBD2, based on 6 matching bases in each. This TCR came from a human donor with alopecia areata. The CDR3 here reads CAWTLYGGIQETQYF. The DNA is as follows: TGTGCCTGGACCCTTTACGGGGGCATACAAGAGACCCAGTACTTC.